A selection of T cell receptor beta chains follows, all from one sample in a study of regulatory T cells in long-lasting Graves disease. TCRdb independently ran MiXCR on the multiplex PCR reads; one entry per CDR3 protein. The sample yields over 250,000 distinct CDR3 sequences, around 20% seen once. The material was peripheral blood mononuclear cells (PBMCs), obtained when the disease was refractory, from a patient treated with antithyroid drugs. All receptors derive from a female donor with Graves disease. Each CDR3 is given with its conserved first and last residue. Each record gives: J gene, clone size, V gene, D gene, CDR3 DNA, CDR3 protein. The D gene is left open where the match is weak. Clone size is shown for a subset of rows, as once, few, many or a class of expanded clone.

>TRBJ2-7|few|TRBV6-1|NA
TGTGCCAGCATTGCGGGGCCGACGATCTCGGGGCAGTACTTC
CASIAGPTISGQYF
>TRBJ2-7|many|TRBV27|TRBD1
TGTGCCAGCCGGACCGGGACAGGCTTGTACGAGCAGTACTTC
CASRTGTGLYEQYF
>TRBJ1-1|NA|TRBV9|NA
TGTGCCAGCAGTCAGGGACGCTCGAACACTGAAGCTTTCTTT
CASSQGRSNTEAFF
>TRBJ1-1|many|TRBV12-3/TRBV12-4|NA
TGTGCCAGCAGTTTTTCCGGGGGCGGGGGCACTGAAGCTTTCTTT
CASSFSGGGGTEAFF
>TRBJ2-7|NA|TRBV14|NA
TGTGCCAGCAGCATCCTGGGGGCTCCCTACGAGCAGTACTTC
CASSILGAPYEQYF
>TRBJ1-2|many|TRBV28|NA
TGTGCCAGCAGTTCCCCCTCTAGGGTTGGCTACACCTTC
CASSSPSRVGYTF
>TRBJ2-2|few|TRBV9|NA
TGTGCCAGCAGCCCGAGGCACGGGTTTGGGACCGGGGAGCTGTTTTTT
CASSPRHGFGTGELFF
>TRBJ2-2|NA|TRBV12-5|NA
TGTGCTAGTGGTGGTGGCAAGATGAACACCGGGGAGCCGTTTTTT
CASGGGKMNTGEPFF
>TRBJ2-7|few|TRBV6-1|TRBD2
TGTGCCAGCAGAAAGCGGGGGGATATCTACGAGCAGTACTTC
CASRKRGDIYEQYF
>TRBJ2-7|many|TRBV6-1|TRBD1
TGTGCCAGCAGAGACCCCGGGACAGGGCAGAACGAGCAGTACTTC
CASRDPGTGQNEQYF
>TRBJ1-2|many|TRBV2|NA
TGTGCCAGCACCACAGAAGAGTGGGTCTATGGCTACACCTTC
CASTTEEWVYGYTF
>TRBJ1-5|NA|TRBV7-9|NA
TGTGCCACCTCAGCGTGGGGGGGCAATCAGCCCCAGCATTTT
CATSAWGGNQPQHF
>TRBJ2-5|NA|TRBV7-9|NA
TGTGCCAGCAGCTTGGGGTACCAAGAGACCCAGTGCTTC
CASSLGYQETQCF
>TRBJ2-7|many|TRBV20-1|TRBD2
TGCAGTGCTGATAGCGGGAGCTCCTACGAGCAGTACTTC
CSADSGSSYEQYF
>TRBJ2-4|many|TRBV12-3/TRBV12-4|TRBD1
TGTGCCAGCAGGGCCCGGACAGGGGGTCGATACATTCAGTACTTC
CASRARTGGRYIQYF
>TRBJ2-5|NA|TRBV20-1|NA
TGCAGTGCTGAGGGACCACAAGGGGAGACCCAGTACTTC
CSAEGPQGETQYF
>TRBJ2-3|NA|TRBV6-5|NA
TGTGCCAGCAGTTTCAGGACAGGCACAGATACGCAGTATTTT
CASSFRTGTDTQYF
>TRBJ2-7|NA|TRBV30|TRBD2
TGTGCCTGGAGCACTATAGCGGGGGCCTACGAGCAGTACTTC
CAWSTIAGAYEQYF
>TRBJ2-5|NA|TRBV6-1|TRBD2
TGTGCCAGCAGAGGACTAGCGGGAGGTGGGGAGACCCAGTACTTC
CASRGLAGGGETQYF
>TRBJ1-1|many|TRBV3-1|NA
TGTGCCAGCAGCCATGAGGTGGGGGACGGAGCTTTCTTT
CASSHEVGDGAFF
>TRBJ2-1|few|TRBV28|TRBD1
TGTGCCAGCAGGCCCCCGGACAGGGTTTACAATGAGCAGTTCTTC
CASRPPDRVYNEQFF
>TRBJ1-2|NA|TRBV19|NA
TGTGCCAGTAGTATATCACCTAACTATGGCTACACCTTC
CASSISPNYGYTF
>TRBJ1-2|few|TRBV27|NA
TGTGCCAGCAGTTCGAGCGGGACACCCCAGGAGGGCTACACCTTC
CASSSSGTPQEGYTF
>TRBJ2-7|many|TRBV3-1|TRBD1
TGTGCCAGCAGCCCCACAGGGGTTTCATACGAGCAGTACTTC
CASSPTGVSYEQYF
>TRBJ1-3|NA|TRBV6-2/TRBV6-3|NA
TGTGCCAGCAGTTACTCGATGTCTCCTGGAAACACCATATATTTT
CASSYSMSPGNTIYF
>TRBJ2-5|few|TRBV7-6|NA
TGTGCCAGCAGCTTAAGGCTGGAGACCCAGTACTTC
CASSLRLETQYF
>TRBJ2-7|NA|TRBV5-1|NA
TGCGCCAGCAGCTTGGCCTATGGGGGGCCCGAGCAGTACTTC
CASSLAYGGPEQYF
>TRBJ1-4|NA|TRBV5-6|NA
TGTGCCAGCCGCGAACTTGTCGAGGGACCTAAGGAAAAACTGTTTTTT
CASRELVEGPKEKLFF
>TRBJ2-7|many|TRBV11-2|TRBD2
TGTGCCAGCAGCTTAGATTTAGCGGGAGGTCCCGAGCAGTACTTC
CASSLDLAGGPEQYF
>TRBJ1-4|many|TRBV15|NA
TGTGCCACCAGCAGAGATCGCAACGGGGGTGAAAAACTGTTTTTT
CATSRDRNGGEKLFF
>TRBJ2-7|NA|TRBV19|NA
TGTGCCAGTAGTAATTACTACGAGCAGTACTTC
CASSNYYEQYF